Shown below are 20 T cell receptor beta chains from a single sample sequenced in a study of blood T cell repertoires in COVID-19. Only in-frame clones appear in the TCRdb table, and some are missing; sequencing was by immunoSEQ multiplex PCR. The repertoire holds 140,000 or so clones, with roughly 80% as singletons. Sequencing input: peripheral blood. The source is a woman aged 80 or over with acute or convalescent COVID-19.

The rearrangement uses TRBV27 and TRBJ1-1, with a possible D match to TRBD1 (5 bases). The V gene lost 8 bases and the J gene lost 11 bases, with 15 bases spanning the gap. CDR1 and CDR2 from the germline V gene are MNHEY and SMNVEV (reference sequence). This CDR3 has 11 amino acids. CDR3 coding DNA: TGTGCCAGCCTGGCAGGGAGGGACGCTTTCTTT. It encodes CASLAGRDAFF.

This chain connects TRBV18 to TRBJ1-1; tentative D call: TRBD1 (5 bases). Trimming shortened V by 8 bases and J by 7 bases, and 17 bases separated the two germline ends. Germline V gene data show CDR1 as KGHSH and CDR2 as LQKENI. CDR3 size: 13 residues. The CDR3 spells CASGMGGVGEAFF. The CDR3 DNA sequence: TGTGCCAGCGGGATGGGAGGGGTTGGTGAAGCTTTCTTT.

The rearrangement joins TRBV19 to TRBJ1-2, with no clear D. Trimming removed 1 base from V and 6 bases from J, with 12 bases in between. The CDR3 is 14 amino acids. The germline V gene has CDR1 LNHDA and CDR2 SQIVND (reference sequence). DNA for the CDR3: TGTGCCAGTAGTATAGTTGGGCAGCTACATGGCTACACCTTC. Its protein product is CASSIVGQLHGYTF.

This clone was counted a single time. The V call is TRBV9, the J call TRBJ1-2; weak D call: TRBD1 (5 bases). Trimming pared 4 bases from V and 4 bases from J, leaving 14 bases between. Germline CDR1 reads SGDLS; CDR2 reads YYNGEE. The length of the CDR3 is 14 residues. The CDR3 coding sequence is TGTGCCAGCAGCAAAGTCGACAGAAGCTATGGCTACACCTTC. It translates to CASSKVDRSYGYTF. The complete variable domain, with remaining parts taken from reference TRBV9 and TRBJ1-2, reads DSGVTQTPKHLITATGQRVTLRCSPRSGDLSVYWYQQSLDQGLQFLIQYYNGEERAKGNILERFSAQQFPDLHSELNLSSLELGDSALYFCASSKVDRSYGYTFGSGTRLTVV.

The CDR3 nucleotides are TGTGCCAGCAGGAGAGGGACAGGGGTCTACAATGAGCAGTTCTTC. It specifies CASRRGTGVYNEQFF. The chain combines TRBV5-4 with TRBJ2-1; 10 positions match TRBD1. With V trimmed by 5 bases and J by 3 bases, 5 bases remained unmatched. The CDR3 runs 15 residues. Germline-derived CDR1 and CDR2 are SGHNT and YYREEE (reference sequence).

This clone was seen once. This chain joins TRBV19 and TRBJ1-5; tentative D call: TRBD1 (6 bases). Between the trimmed V and J ends, which lost 9 bases and 7 bases, there was a span of 13 bases. The CDR3 extends over 12 amino acids. CDR1 is LNHDA, CDR2 SQIVND, per germline (reference sequence). The CDR3 DNA sequence: TGTGCCAGCAGATACAGGGACCAGCCCCAGCATTTT. Encoded protein: CASRYRDQPQHF.

The chain uses TRBV25-1 and TRBJ1-1, with D perhaps TRBD1 (5 bases). V was shortened by 4 bases and J by 11 bases, with 14 bases between the two germline ends. The CDR3 sequence is 12 residues long. Germline-derived CDR1 and CDR2 are MGHDK and SYGVNS. CDR3 sequence reads: CASSVGAWGAFF. CDR3 sequence (DNA): TGTGCCAGCAGTGTAGGGGCCTGGGGCGCTTTCTTT. The full variable domain, with the rest looked up from reference TRBV25-1 and TRBJ1-1, is EADIYQTPRYLVIGTGKKITLECSQTMGHDKMYWYQQDPGMELHLIHYSYGVNSTEKGDLSSESTVSRIRTEHFPLTLESARPSHTSQYLCASSVGAWGAFFGQGTRLTVV.

This sequence joins TRBV29-1 and TRBJ1-2; no reliable D call. This CDR3 spans 15 amino acids. V was shortened by 0 bases and J by 2 bases, with 13 bases between the two germline ends. CDR1 is SQVTM, CDR2 ANQGSEA, per germline. Written as DNA, the CDR3 is TGCAGCGTTGAAGATCGCGGGAGCGCGAACTATGGCTACACCTTC. Its translation: CSVEDRGSANYGYTF.

The CDR3 here is CASSHADSLTDTQYF. DNA for the CDR3: TGTGCCAGCTCACACGCGGACAGCCTCACAGATACGCAGTATTTT. The chain couples TRBV18 to TRBJ2-3, with D maybe TRBD1 (6 bases). The CDR3 consists of 15 residues. Trimming left V 4 bases short and J 2 bases short, with 13 bases between. Germline-derived CDR1 and CDR2 are KGHSH and LQKENI.

The V call is TRBV20-1, the J call TRBJ2-1; D uncertain. Trimming left V 6 bases short and J 4 bases short, with 7 bases between. There are 11 residues in the CDR3. CDR1 is DFQATT, CDR2 SNEGSKA, per germline (reference sequence). CDR3 DNA sequence: TGCAGTGCCGTCCAGTACAATGAGCAGTTCTTC. Amino acids: CSAVQYNEQFF.

The chain combines TRBV7-2 with TRBJ2-4; the match to TRBD2 covers 7 bases. The CDR3 has 17 residues. Trimming at V came to 2 bases and at J to 0 bases, leaving 7 bases not matched to a gene. Germline V lookup: CDR1 SGHTA, CDR2 FQGNSA. The CDR3 loop is CASSLSPSGLAKNIQYF. For the CDR3, the DNA is TGTGCCAGCAGCTTAAGCCCTAGCGGCCTAGCCAAAAACATTCAGTACTTC.

The rearrangement uses TRBV27 and TRBJ2-1; 15 nucleotides align to TRBD2. This CDR3 spans 19 amino acids. V lost 8 bases and J lost 0; bases outside the gene matches: 11. Looked up from germline, CDR1 is MNHEY and CDR2 is SMNVEV (reference sequence). CDR3 residues: CASLRNGLAGGSSYNEQFF. CDR3 sequence (DNA): TGTGCCAGCCTGCGTAACGGACTAGCGGGGGGGAGCTCCTACAATGAGCAGTTCTTC.

The genes are TRBV10-2 and TRBJ1-4, with 9 bases identical to TRBD1. The CDR3 totals 14 residues. Trimming cost V 6 bases and J 7 bases; bases outside gene matches: 6. Germline V gene data show CDR1 as WSHSY and CDR2 as SAAADI. The CDR3 DNA sequence: TGCGCCAGCAGCCCGGGACAGGGACCTGAAAAACTGTTTTTT. Its protein product is CASSPGQGPEKLFF.

This chain joins TRBV19 and TRBJ1-3; 7 positions match TRBD1. The V gene end was trimmed by 3 bases and the J gene end by 2 bases; junction bases not matched to a gene: 1. Germline values: CDR1 LNHDA, CDR2 SQIVND (reference sequence). This CDR3 has 14 residues. The CDR3, as DNA: TGTGCCAGTAGTATCGGACAGGCTGGAAACACCATATATTTT. Protein sequence: CASSIGQAGNTIYF.

This clone occurred once. The chain is built from TRBV6-5 and TRBJ1-2; tentative D call: TRBD1 (5 bases). Looked up from germline, CDR1 is MNHEY and CDR2 is SVGAGI. V lost 10 bases, J lost 0 bases, and 15 bases lay in between. The CDR3 loop spans 14 amino acids. The CDR3 DNA is TGTGCCATTCCTTCAGGGTTCTCTAACTATGGCTACACCTTC. This gives the protein CAIPSGFSNYGYTF.

This rearrangement joins TRBV9 to TRBJ2-3; no clear D gene. This CDR3 spans 12 amino acids. V was clipped by 6 bases and J by 1 base, with 6 bases between them. Germline CDR1 is SGDLS and CDR2 is YYNGEE. CDR3 sequence (DNA): TGTGCCAGCAACTCGGGCACAGATACGCAGTATTTT. Encoded protein: CASNSGTDTQYF.

This clone was counted between two and nine times. The chain employs TRBV18 and TRBJ1-5; a possible D gene is TRBD1 (6 bases). The CDR3 runs to 13 residues. In germline, CDR1 is KGHSH, CDR2 LQKENI. Deletions cut 5 bases from V and 7 bases from J, with 12 bases between. In DNA form, the CDR3 reads TGTGCCAGCTCAAAGGGGGATGACCAGCCCCAGCATTTT. Amino acids: CASSKGDDQPQHF.

J is TRBJ1-1 and V is TRBV4-2; D is possibly TRBD1 (6 bases). There are 17 residues in the CDR3. V dropped 0 bases and J dropped 1 base, with 15 bases sitting between them. Germline CDR1 reads LGHNA; CDR2 reads YNFKEQ. CDR3 sequence: CASSQEFRGIGNTEAFF. CDR3 sequence (DNA): TGTGCCAGCAGCCAAGAATTCAGGGGTATAGGGAACACTGAAGCTTTCTTT.

This clone was seen only a few times. The J gene is TRBJ2-3, the V gene TRBV6-7; a possible D gene is TRBD2 (5 bases). TRBV6-7 is labeled an ORF, and its function is uncertain. The CDR3 totals 19 residues. V was shortened by 7 bases and J by 0 bases, with 26 bases between the two germline ends. Here the CDR3 reads CASNSYLGENPTSTDTQYF. CDR3 nucleotides: TGTGCCAGCAATTCTTACCTCGGGGAGAACCCAACTAGCACAGATACGCAGTATTTT.

This chain links TRBV7-9 with TRBJ1-3; TRBD1 agrees at 9 bases. There are 15 residues in the CDR3. CDR1 is SEHNR and CDR2 is FQNEAQ in the germline V gene (reference sequence). With V trimmed by 5 bases and J by 2 bases, 4 bases remained unmatched. CDR3 region: CASSETGGTGNTIYF. The CDR3 nucleotides are TGTGCCAGCAGCGAGACAGGGGGAACTGGAAACACCATATATTTT.